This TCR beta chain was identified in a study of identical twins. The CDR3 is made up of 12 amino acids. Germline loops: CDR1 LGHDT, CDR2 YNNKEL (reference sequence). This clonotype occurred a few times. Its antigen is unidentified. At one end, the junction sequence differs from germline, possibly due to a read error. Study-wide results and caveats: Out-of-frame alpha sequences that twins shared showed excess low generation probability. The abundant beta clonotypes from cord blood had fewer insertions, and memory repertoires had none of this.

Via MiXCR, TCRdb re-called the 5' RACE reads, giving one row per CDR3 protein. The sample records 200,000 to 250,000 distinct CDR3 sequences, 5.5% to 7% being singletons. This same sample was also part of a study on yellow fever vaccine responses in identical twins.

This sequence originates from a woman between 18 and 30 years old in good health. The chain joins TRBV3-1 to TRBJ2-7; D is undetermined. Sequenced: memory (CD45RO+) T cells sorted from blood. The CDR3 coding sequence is TGTGCCAGCAGCGCCACCGAATACGGGCAGTACTTC. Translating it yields CASSATEYGQYF.